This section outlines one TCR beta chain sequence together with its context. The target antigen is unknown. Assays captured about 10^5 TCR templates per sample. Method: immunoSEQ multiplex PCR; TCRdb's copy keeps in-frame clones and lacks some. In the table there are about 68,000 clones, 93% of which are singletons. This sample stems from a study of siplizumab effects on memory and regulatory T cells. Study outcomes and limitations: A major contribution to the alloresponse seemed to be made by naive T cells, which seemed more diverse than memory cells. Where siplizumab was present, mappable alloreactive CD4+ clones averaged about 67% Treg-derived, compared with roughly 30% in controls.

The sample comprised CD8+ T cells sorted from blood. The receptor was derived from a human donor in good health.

The CDR3 nucleotides are TGTGCCAGCAGCAAGGGGAACTACGAGCAGTACTTC. It specifies CASSKGNYEQYF. The chain carries TRBV11-2 and TRBJ2-7; maybe TRBD1 (5 bases). V shed 5 bases and J shed 3 bases, with 8 bases lying between them. Germline lookup yields CDR1 SGHAT and CDR2 FQNNGV. The CDR3 extends over 12 amino acids.